This T cell receptor (beta chain) comes out of a study of T cell repertoires in aging, cancer and after chemotherapy. In the study overall: Donors were grouped into six age bands spanning 30 or younger through 70 or older. Paired samples before and after chemotherapy came from glioblastoma patients receiving temozolomide-based therapy. Notes on the study in general: Age-matched healthy donors had significantly more diverse, less clonal blood TCR repertoires than untreated cancer patients.

Germline V gene sequence: CDR1 MDHEN, CDR2 SYDVKM. The CDR3 sequence is 15 residues long. V shed 3 bases and J shed 6 bases, with 16 bases lying between them. To note about this clonotype: What it binds is unknown.

A mixed TRB-A/B primer pool amplified rearranged TRB by multiplex touch-down PCR. TCRdb passed the multiplex PCR reads through MiXCR, listing each CDR3 protein once. The data hold just over 1,000 distinct CDR3 sequences, with roughly 30% observed a single time. Amplification of TCR beta used genomic DNA extracted from peripheral blood. The receptor's source is a human donor with a solid tumor. This chain connects TRBV28 to TRBJ2-3; D may be TRBD1 (6 bases). Sequencing was done on a sample of blood. CDR3 in amino acids: CASSLGAYQGDTQYF. CDR3 DNA: TGTGCCAGCAGTTTGGGGGCCTATCAGGGGGATACGCAGTATTTT.